This T cell receptor beta chain emerged from a study of cytomegalovirus exposure and HLA in healthy donors. Though nominally healthy at sampling, donors likely had unrecorded immune exposures. V lost 1 base and J 10 bases, leaving 19 bases between the germline ends. The CDR3 sequence is 16 residues long. Germline V gene lookup returns CDR1 SGHVS and CDR2 FQNEAQ. The PCR had 60 Vbeta and 13 Jbeta primers. The method was immunoSEQ multiplex PCR; TCRdb's version includes in-frame clones alone and lacks a portion of them. The table includes under 200,000 clones, 70% to 80% detected once. The sequence was obtained from a man in his thirties or forties in good health and CMV-seronegative. The chain couples TRBV7-8 to TRBJ1-4; a possible D gene is TRBD1 (6 bases). Sequencing used PBMCs. The CDR3 sequence is CASSLVLQQGVTKLFF. DNA for the CDR3: TGTGCCAGCAGCTTAGTATTGCAACAGGGAGTCACAAAACTGTTTTTT.